This passage covers 21 T cell receptor beta chains from one sample sequenced in a study of blood T cell repertoires in COVID-19. Measured with immunoSEQ multiplex PCR; TCRdb has only the in-frame clones, and not every one. The sample lists 250,000 to 350,000 clones; about 82% were seen once. Sequenced sample: peripheral blood. The receptors shown here come from a woman in her fifties or sixties with active or convalescent COVID-19.

V is TRBV2 and J is TRBJ1-1; possible D gene TRBD1, 6 bases. Germline CDR1 and CDR2: SNHLY and FYNNEI. The CDR3 sequence is 14 residues long. V gave up 1 base and J gave up 3 bases, with 9 bases separating them. The CDR3 is CASSEEGGYTEAFF. CDR3 nucleotide sequence: TGTGCCAGCAGTGAAGAAGGGGGTTACACTGAAGCTTTCTTT.

The chain employs TRBV2 and TRBJ1-3; unclear D gene. Germline loops: CDR1 SNHLY, CDR2 FYNNEI. V dropped 4 bases and J dropped 0 bases, with 7 bases sitting between them. The length of the CDR3 is 14 residues. In nucleotides, the CDR3 is TGTGCCAGCAGTGCGGCGGTCTCTGGAAACACCATATATTTT. Translated, it gives CASSAAVSGNTIYF.

The CDR3 DNA is TGTGCCATCAGTGAGGAGACTAGCGGTGCCTACGAGCAGTACTTC. It translates to CAISEETSGAYEQYF. This chain uses TRBV10-3 with TRBJ2-7; 9 nucleotides line up with TRBD2. The V gene end was trimmed by 2 bases and the J gene end by 2 bases; junction bases not matched to a gene: 4. Germline lookup yields CDR1 ENHRY and CDR2 SYGVKD. The CDR3 runs to 15 residues.

CDR3 region: CASSELGPSSGNTIYF. The CDR3 DNA sequence: TGTGCCAGCAGTGAACTGGGGCCGAGCTCTGGAAACACCATATATTTT. The rearrangement links TRBV2 to TRBJ1-3; perhaps TRBD1 as D (5 bases). CDR3 length: 16 amino acids. V gave up 2 bases and J gave up 0 bases, with 11 bases separating them. Germline V gene sequence: CDR1 SNHLY, CDR2 FYNNEI.

The gene calls are TRBV10-1 and TRBJ2-7, with D possibly matching TRBD2 (5 bases). CDR1 is WNHNN and CDR2 is SYGVQD in the germline V gene (reference sequence). The CDR3 is 13 residues long. The ends were cut back, 1 base at V and 9 bases at J, with 13 bases in the middle. CDR3 in amino acids: CASSELAIRGQYF. CDR3 sequence (DNA): TGCGCCAGCAGTGAGTTAGCGATCCGGGGGCAGTACTTC.

This chain uses TRBV27 with TRBJ1-2; D unclear. The CDR3 loop spans 13 amino acids. V was pared by 4 bases and J by 4 bases, with 10 bases between. Germline V CDR1 and CDR2: MNHEY, SMNVEV (reference sequence). DNA of the CDR3: TGTGCCAGCAGTTACCGCAGTGGCTATGGCTACACCTTC. Amino acids: CASSYRSGYGYTF.

The chain couples TRBV28 to TRBJ1-1; perhaps TRBD1 as D (6 bases). This CDR3 region has 19 residues. Germline V lookup: CDR1 MDHEN, CDR2 SYDVKM. V lost 2 bases to trimming and J lost 3 bases, with 25 bases between them. The chain's CDR3 is CASSLRLGAGQGRDTEAFF. The CDR3 DNA is TGTGCCAGCAGTTTACGCTTGGGGGCCGGCCAGGGACGCGACACTGAAGCTTTCTTT.

The rearrangement joins TRBV2 to TRBJ1-1; D is unclear. CDR3 length: 13 amino acids. Germline assignment: CDR1 SNHLY and CDR2 FYNNEI. With 1 base removed from V and 5 bases from J, the gap between germline ends came to 8 bases. Written as DNA, the CDR3 is TGTGCCAGCAGTGAAGGTCAATTGACTGAAGCTTTCTTT. Its translation is CASSEGQLTEAFF.

V is TRBV9 and J is TRBJ1-1; 9 bases fit TRBD1. CDR1 is SGDLS, CDR2 YYNGEE, per germline. Losses at the gene ends were 3 bases for V and 7 bases for J; bases not matched to a gene: 7. This CDR3 spans 14 amino acids. This chain's CDR3 is CASSATQGASEAFF. Here the CDR3 DNA reads TGTGCCAGCAGCGCCACACAGGGGGCTAGTGAAGCTTTCTTT.

This clone was observed a single time. The chain employs TRBV19 and TRBJ2-1; 7 bases align to TRBD2. CDR3 length equals 15 residues. V was pared by 3 bases and J by 7 bases, with 9 bases of the junction left unmatched. Germline values: CDR1 LNHDA, CDR2 SQIVND (reference sequence). As DNA, the CDR3 is TGTGCCAGTAGTATGGTAGTTATCGGGGGGAATGAGCAGTTCTTC. Translating it yields CASSMVVIGGNEQFF. The complete variable domain, with remaining parts taken from reference TRBV19 and TRBJ2-1, reads DGGITQSPKYLFRKEGQNVTLSCEQNLNHDAMYWYRQDPGQGLRLIYYSQIVNDFQKGDIAEGYSVSREKKESFPLTVTSAQKNPTAFYLCASSMVVIGGNEQFFGPGTRLTVL.

This clone has a handful of counts. This chain joins TRBV15 and TRBJ1-2; D unclear. Germline CDR1 is LNHNV and CDR2 is YYDKDF (reference sequence). The CDR3 has 13 residues. Trimming cost V 0 bases and J 6 bases, with 8 bases left between them. This CDR3 reads CATSRDWEDGYTF. Here the CDR3 DNA reads TGTGCCACCAGCAGAGATTGGGAGGATGGCTACACCTTC.

The V and J genes are TRBV4-1 and TRBJ1-4; a weak D match, TRBD1 (5 bases). The ends were cut back, 6 bases at V and 8 bases at J, with 13 bases in the middle. This CDR3 has 13 amino acids. CDR1 MGHRA and CDR2 YSYEKL come from the germline V gene. The CDR3 reads CASSRLTAEKLFF. Written as DNA, the CDR3 is TGCGCCAGCAGTCGACTGACAGCCGAAAAACTGTTTTTT.

V usage is TRBV13 and J usage is TRBJ2-1; no clear D gene. The CDR3 has 12 amino acids. Trimming stripped 0 bases from V and 6 bases from J, with 3 bases between. Germline V CDR1 and CDR2: PRHDT, FYEKMQ (reference sequence). The CDR3 DNA sequence: TGTGCCAGCAGCTTAGGCATCAATGAGCAGTTCTTC. This translates into CASSLGINEQFF.

V usage is TRBV5-6 and J usage is TRBJ2-5; TRBD2 matches 11 bases. The CDR3 is 15 residues long. V shed 3 bases and J 5 bases; nucleotides not matched to a gene: 6. The germline V gene encodes CDR1 SGHDT and CDR2 YYEEEE. The CDR3 sequence: CASSSQTSGSETQYF. The CDR3 DNA sequence: TGTGCCAGCAGCTCTCAAACTAGCGGGAGTGAGACCCAGTACTTC.

This clone was seen just once. The V call is TRBV5-1, the J call TRBJ1-1; a possible D gene is TRBD1 (6 bases). V lost 0 bases and J lost 2, with 14 bases in between. Germline CDR1 and CDR2: SGHRS and YFSETQ. This CDR3 has 16 amino acids. CDR3 amino acids: CASSLDFPGANTEAFF. DNA for the CDR3: TGCGCCAGCAGCTTGGATTTCCCAGGGGCCAACACTGAAGCTTTCTTT.

This chain joins TRBV12-3 or TRBV12-4 and TRBJ1-5; 7 nucleotides agree with TRBD1. The CDR3 length is 13 residues. Trimming removed 3 bases from V and 7 bases from J; junction bases left unmatched: 3. This CDR3 is CASSLTGQQPQHF. CDR3 nucleotides: TGTGCCAGCAGTTTGACAGGGCAACAGCCCCAGCATTTT.

The J gene is TRBJ2-1, the V gene TRBV9; weak D call: TRBD1 (5 bases). Germline V gene sequence: CDR1 SGDLS, CDR2 YYNGEE. V was shortened by 4 bases and J by 2 bases, with 16 bases between the two germline ends. The CDR3 covers 16 residues. The CDR3 spells CASSTRGRVAYNEQFF. The CDR3 bases are TGTGCCAGCAGCACGCGAGGCAGGGTGGCCTACAATGAGCAGTTCTTC.

The table lists this clone with a count of one. Its ends do not fully match the called genes, so a read error is possible. The chain uses TRBV15 and TRBJ2-7; 9 positions match TRBD1. The CDR3 has 17 residues. CDR1 LNHNV and CDR2 YYDKDF come from the germline V gene (reference sequence). In nucleotides, the CDR3 is TGTGCCACCAGCCGAGAGAGAACCGGACAGGGGACCTACGAGCAGTACTTC. Encoded protein: CATSRERTGQGTYEQYF.

The chain links TRBV4-1 to TRBJ2-1, with TRBD2 matching over 10 bases. V lost 0 bases and J lost 9; bases outside the gene matches: 11. The CDR3 is 17 residues long. The V gene's germline CDR1 is MGHRA and CDR2 YSYEKL. CDR3 residues: CASSQETASGRRGEQFF. The CDR3 DNA reads as TGCGCCAGCAGCCAAGAGACGGCTAGCGGGAGAAGGGGTGAGCAGTTCTTC.

The chain couples TRBV5-4 to TRBJ1-1; D possibly corresponds to TRBD1 (6 bases). V was pared by 3 bases and J by 6 bases, with 12 bases between. CDR1 and CDR2 (germline): SGHNT, YYREEE (reference sequence). CDR3 length equals 13 residues. The CDR3 bases are TGTGCCAGCAGCTCTACAGGGTTCGCTGAAGCTTTCTTT. Its protein product is CASSSTGFAEAFF. Supplemented by reference TRBV5-4 and TRBJ1-1, the full variable domain reads ETGVTQSPTHLIKTRGQQVTLRCSSQSGHNTVSWYQQALGQGPQFIFQYYREEENGRGNFPPRFSGLQFPNYSSELNVNALELDDSALYLCASSSTGFAEAFFGQGTRLTVV.

The V call is TRBV28, the J call TRBJ1-6, with 7 bases aligning to TRBD1. This CDR3 region has 14 residues. With 2 bases clipped from V and 7 bases from J, the junction kept 2 bases outside the gene matches. The germline V gene encodes CDR1 MDHEN and CDR2 SYDVKM. CDR3 loop: CASSLQTGNSPLHF. CDR3 nucleotide sequence: TGTGCCAGCAGTTTACAGACAGGGAATTCACCCCTCCACTTT.